The present TCR beta chain was sequenced within a study of control samples from healthy donors and cancer patients. CDR1 and CDR2 from the germline V gene are SGHNT and YYREEE (reference sequence). Trimming cost V 0 bases and J 4 bases, with 14 bases left between them. The CDR3 consists of 16 residues. Measured with immunoSEQ multiplex PCR; TCRdb has only the in-frame clones, and not every one. This table holds around 110,000 clones, approximately 90% found once. The sequence was collected from a woman aged 65 to 85 in good health. The chain is built from TRBV5-4 and TRBJ1-3, with a possible D match to TRBD1 (6 bases). Sample: blood. The CDR3 is CASSLAGGTTGNTIYF. CDR3 bases: TGTGCCAGCAGCTTGGCCGGGGGCACGACAGGAAACACCATATATTTT.